The clone carrying this T cell receptor (beta chain) was picked up one time. The CDR3 length is 13 residues. From whole blood left unfractionated, total RNA was extracted. This entry comes from a study of human T cells and chemical hapten exposure. In the authors' methods: Sampled TCR counts reached a median of approximately 93,000 per sample, with values ranging from roughly 20,000 to 750,000. MiXCR, run by TCRdb on the 5' RACE reads, gives a single entry per CDR3 protein. TCRdb's processing, not the authors', yielded these V and J calls. The sample shows 110,000 to 150,000 distinct CDR3 sequences, around 4% of them seen only once.

The TCR sequence derives from a female donor in good health. The chain employs TRBV21-1 and TRBJ1-2; TRBD1, as called in the table, went unchecked against the DNA. TRBV21-1 is listed as a pseudogene. The CDR3 region is CASLQGPNYGYNF. Here the CDR3 DNA reads TGTGCCAGCCTACAGGGCCCTAACTATGGCTACAACTTC.